Listed below are T cell receptor beta chains from one sample, sequenced in a study of T cell responses to AZD1222 COVID-19 vaccine. Libraries were prepared by immunoSEQ multiplex PCR; TCRdb keeps only in-frame clonotypes and omits some of them. Among under 130,000 clones listed, 80% to 90% were seen once. Material: peripheral blood, obtained on day 0 of AZD1222 vaccination. The receptors were sampled from an adult in good health. CDR3s include the opening cysteine and the closing phenylalanine or tryptophan. The order of the fields is clone size, D gene, V gene, J gene, CDR3 length, CDR3 protein, CDR3 DNA. The D gene is left open where the match is weak. Rows may omit the clone size; those that give it use once, few, many or a size class.

size: NA
D: NA
V: TRBV4-3
J: TRBJ2-7
length: 15
CDR3: CASSQESTSSYEQYF
DNA: TGCGCCAGCAGCCAAGAGTCGACCTCCTCCTACGAGCAGTACTTC

size: NA
D: NA
V: TRBV28
J: TRBJ1-6
length: 15
CDR3: CASTRYGAFYSPLHF
DNA: TGTGCCAGCACCCGATATGGGGCCTTTTATTCACCCCTCCACTTT

size: NA
D: TRBD1
V: TRBV5-4
J: TRBJ1-2
length: 15
CDR3: CASSLPQGEKWGYTF
DNA: TGTGCCAGCAGCTTGCCCCAGGGGGAGAAATGGGGCTACACCTTC

size: NA
D: TRBD2
V: TRBV7-2
J: TRBJ2-3
length: 16
CDR3: CASSLYGLAGADTQYF
DNA: TGTGCCAGCAGCTTATACGGACTAGCAGGTGCAGATACGCAGTATTTT

size: few
D: TRBD1
V: TRBV14
J: TRBJ1-2
length: 15
CDR3: CASSQVGTAYYGYTF
DNA: TGTGCCAGCAGCCAAGTCGGGACAGCGTACTATGGCTACACCTTC

size: NA
D: NA
V: TRBV9
J: TRBJ1-4
length: 16
CDR3: CASSVALREGDEKLFF
DNA: TGTGCCAGCAGCGTAGCTCTTCGGGAGGGAGATGAAAAACTGTTTTTT

size: NA
D: NA
V: TRBV6-5
J: TRBJ2-3
length: 12
CDR3: CASSPGPVTQYF
DNA: TGTGCCAGCAGCCCCGGACCGGTAACGCAGTATTTT

size: NA
D: TRBD2
V: TRBV4-3
J: TRBJ2-3
length: 17
CDR3: CASSQDTLTSAPDTQYF
DNA: TGCGCCAGCAGCCAAGATACCCTGACTAGCGCCCCAGATACGCAGTATTTT

size: NA
D: TRBD2
V: TRBV6-5
J: TRBJ2-2
length: 15
CDR3: CASSYQRGNTGELFF
DNA: TGTGCCAGCAGTTACCAGCGGGGGAACACCGGGGAGCTGTTTTTT

size: NA
D: NA
V: TRBV7-9
J: TRBJ1-2
length: 12
CDR3: CASSLNREGYTF
DNA: TGTGCCAGCAGCTTAAACAGGGAAGGCTACACCTTC

size: NA
D: NA
V: TRBV9
J: TRBJ1-3
length: 14
CDR3: CASSGPGLGNTIYF
DNA: TGTGCCAGCAGCGGACCAGGGTTAGGAAACACCATATATTTT

size: NA
D: NA
V: TRBV28
J: TRBJ2-2
length: 12
CDR3: CASSLWSGELFF
DNA: TGTGCCAGCAGTTTATGGTCCGGGGAGCTGTTTTTT

size: once
D: TRBD1
V: TRBV5-4
J: TRBJ2-5
length: 16
CDR3: CASSLAGQGAGKTQYF
DNA: TGTGCCAGCAGCTTGGCCGGGCAGGGGGCAGGGAAGACCCAGTACTTC

size: NA
D: TRBD2
V: TRBV4-2
J: TRBJ2-1
length: 16
CDR3: CASSHFVAGGRGEQFF
DNA: TGTGCCAGCAGCCATTTTGTAGCGGGGGGCCGGGGAGAGCAGTTCTTC

size: NA
D: TRBD1
V: TRBV9
J: TRBJ1-5
length: 15
CDR3: CASSALDRGNQPQHF
DNA: TGTGCCAGCAGCGCCCTCGACAGGGGCAATCAGCCCCAGCATTTT

size: NA
D: TRBD1
V: TRBV10-3
J: TRBJ1-3
length: 15
CDR3: CAISVSQGAGNTIYF
DNA: TGTGCCATCAGTGTCTCCCAGGGGGCTGGAAACACCATATATTTT

size: NA
D: NA
V: TRBV24-1
J: TRBJ1-2
length: 14
CDR3: CATSEWPTGDGYTF
DNA: TGTGCCACCAGTGAATGGCCGACTGGGGATGGCTACACCTTC

size: NA
D: NA
V: TRBV5-1
J: TRBJ2-7
length: 15
CDR3: CASTLQGRGSSEQYF
DNA: TGCGCCAGCACACTCCAGGGACGGGGGTCCTCCGAGCAGTACTTC

size: NA
D: NA
V: TRBV7-2
J: TRBJ1-2
length: 15
CDR3: CASSLVGQGRLGYTF
DNA: TGTGCCAGCAGCTTAGTGGGGCAGGGAAGATTGGGCTACACCTTC

size: NA
D: TRBD2
V: TRBV19
J: TRBJ2-7
length: 15
CDR3: CASSFGLAISYEQYF
DNA: TGTGCCAGTAGTTTCGGACTAGCGATATCCTACGAGCAGTACTTC

size: NA
D: TRBD1
V: TRBV6-1
J: TRBJ2-7
length: 16
CDR3: CASSASGTGKSYEQYF
DNA: TGTGCCAGCAGTGCCTCCGGGACAGGGAAATCCTACGAGCAGTACTTC

size: NA
D: NA
V: TRBV6-2/TRBV6-3
J: TRBJ1-2
length: 14
CDR3: CASSGAGIRYGYTF
DNA: TGTGCCAGCAGTGGAGCAGGAATTCGCTATGGCTACACCTTC

size: NA
D: NA
V: TRBV7-6
J: TRBJ1-3
length: 14
CDR3: CASSVGSSGNTIYF
DNA: TGTGCCAGCAGCGTCGGATCTTCTGGAAACACCATATATTTT

size: NA
D: NA
V: TRBV6-4
J: TRBJ2-1
length: 15
CDR3: CASSEERTARNEQFF
DNA: TGTGCCAGCAGTGAAGAGCGGACCGCACGCAATGAGCAGTTCTTC

size: NA
D: NA
V: TRBV27
J: TRBJ1-5
length: 16
CDR3: CASSSPRWMGNQPQHF
DNA: TGTGCCAGCAGTTCACCACGGTGGATGGGCAATCAGCCCCAGCATTTT

size: NA
D: NA
V: TRBV4-3
J: TRBJ2-7
length: 13
CDR3: CASSRGLTYEQYF
DNA: TGCGCCAGCAGCCGGGGTCTAACCTACGAGCAGTACTTC

size: NA
D: NA
V: TRBV4-2
J: TRBJ2-7
length: 12
CDR3: CASSQDRNEQYF
DNA: TGTGCCAGCAGCCAAGACAGAAACGAGCAGTACTTC

size: NA
D: NA
V: TRBV3-1/TRBV3-2
J: TRBJ1-2
length: 12
CDR3: CASSSGWYGYTF
DNA: TGTGCCAGCAGCTCCGGTTGGTATGGCTACACCTTC

size: NA
D: TRBD1
V: TRBV9
J: TRBJ1-5
length: 15
CDR3: CASSAGQGLNQPQHF
DNA: TGTGCCAGCAGCGCGGGACAGGGCCTCAATCAGCCCCAGCATTTT

size: NA
D: NA
V: TRBV7-2
J: TRBJ1-1
length: 12
CDR3: CASSFGGGEAFF
DNA: TGTGCCAGCAGCTTTGGGGGGGGAGAAGCTTTCTTT

size: NA
D: NA
V: TRBV19
J: TRBJ2-3
length: 12
CDR3: CASSIGPDTQYF
DNA: TGTGCCAGTAGTATAGGCCCAGATACGCAGTATTTT

size: NA
D: TRBD1
V: TRBV6-2/TRBV6-3
J: TRBJ1-4
length: 14
CDR3: CASSSGQDAEKLFF
DNA: TGTGCCAGCAGTTCAGGACAGGACGCTGAAAAACTGTTTTTT

size: NA
D: TRBD2
V: TRBV28
J: TRBJ2-1
length: 19
CDR3: CASSEVGSGRLSAWNEQFF
DNA: TGTGCCAGCAGCGAGGTTGGTAGCGGGAGGTTATCCGCGTGGAATGAGCAGTTCTTC

size: NA
D: NA
V: TRBV7-6
J: TRBJ2-7
length: 17
CDR3: CASSVQFARVEPYEQYF
DNA: TGTGCCAGCAGCGTCCAGTTCGCTCGTGTGGAACCCTACGAGCAGTACTTC

size: once
D: NA
V: TRBV24-1
J: TRBJ2-6
length: 16
CDR3: CATSGPGRSGANVLTF
DNA: TGTGCCACCAGTGGTCCCGGGCGTTCTGGGGCCAACGTCCTGACTTTC

size: NA
D: TRBD2
V: TRBV3-1/TRBV3-2
J: TRBJ2-5
length: 17
CDR3: CASSQGLAGGDQETQYF
DNA: TGTGCCAGCAGCCAAGGGCTAGCGGGGGGTGACCAAGAGACCCAGTACTTC

size: NA
D: NA
V: TRBV18
J: TRBJ2-7
length: 12
CDR3: CASSPRVYEQYF
DNA: TGTGCCAGCTCACCCCGGGTCTACGAGCAGTACTTC

size: NA
D: NA
V: TRBV7-2
J: TRBJ1-6
length: 14
CDR3: CASSPLANNSPLHF
DNA: TGTGCCAGCAGCCCCCTGGCCAATAATTCACCCCTCCACTTT

size: NA
D: NA
V: TRBV7-8
J: TRBJ2-7
length: 13
CDR3: CASSLSGYYEQYF
DNA: TGTGCCAGCAGCTTGAGTGGATACTACGAGCAGTACTTC

size: NA
D: NA
V: TRBV7-2
J: TRBJ2-4
length: 14
CDR3: CASSLVAGENIQYF
DNA: TGTGCCAGCAGCTTAGTAGCAGGTGAAAACATTCAGTACTTC

size: few
D: TRBD1
V: TRBV6-2/TRBV6-3
J: TRBJ2-1
length: 16
CDR3: CASSPLQGAAYNEQFF
DNA: TGTGCCAGCAGTCCCCTACAGGGGGCGGCCTACAATGAGCAGTTCTTC

size: once
D: TRBD1
V: TRBV5-1
J: TRBJ2-5
length: 13
CDR3: CASSQGQEETQYF
DNA: TGCGCCAGCAGCCAAGGACAGGAAGAGACCCAGTACTTC

size: NA
D: TRBD1
V: TRBV12-3/TRBV12-4
J: TRBJ2-1
length: 13
CDR3: CASSDGQGDEQFF
DNA: TGTGCCAGCAGCGATGGACAGGGGGATGAGCAGTTCTTC

size: once
D: NA
V: TRBV21-1
J: TRBJ1-5
length: 12
CDR3: CASEGGPGPQHF
DNA: TGTGCCTCGGAAGGAGGCCCGGGGCCCCAGCATTTT

size: NA
D: NA
V: TRBV19
J: TRBJ1-3
length: 13
CDR3: CATLRRGTNTIYF
DNA: TGTGCCACCTTAAGGAGAGGGACAAACACCATATATTTT

size: NA
D: NA
V: TRBV5-5
J: TRBJ2-3
length: 12
CDR3: CASSLWDQTQYF
DNA: TGTGCCAGCAGTTTGTGGGACCAGACGCAGTATTTT

size: NA
D: TRBD1
V: TRBV6-5
J: TRBJ1-5
length: 15
CDR3: CASSWGQGDTQPQHF
DNA: TGTGCCAGCAGTTGGGGTCAGGGGGATACTCAGCCCCAGCATTTT

size: NA
D: TRBD2
V: TRBV13
J: TRBJ2-7
length: 15
CDR3: CANAISGTSGYEQYF
DNA: TGTGCCAACGCGATTTCCGGGACTAGCGGATACGAGCAGTACTTC

size: once
D: NA
V: TRBV6-5
J: TRBJ1-2
length: 14
CDR3: CASSYGSFGGGYTF
DNA: TGTGCCAGCAGTTACGGCTCGTTCGGGGGTGGCTACACCTTC

size: NA
D: NA
V: TRBV19
J: TRBJ2-1
length: 15
CDR3: CASSIEWTVADEQFF
DNA: TGTGCCAGTAGTATCGAATGGACCGTGGCCGATGAGCAGTTCTTC

size: few
D: NA
V: TRBV29-1
J: TRBJ2-7
length: 13
CDR3: CSVERTDSYEQYF
DNA: TGCAGCGTTGAACGGACAGACTCCTACGAGCAGTACTTC